This T cell receptor beta chain was sequenced during a study of shared clonotypes between healthy human individuals. Remarks on this clone: Antigen specificity is unknown.

CD8 cells classed as naive were CD45RO-negative and positively selected for CCR7, excluding terminally differentiated effector memory CD45RA+ cells. All donors were Caucasian adults living in Nashville, Tennessee. Study conclusions and caveats: Blood was the sole source, and tissue repertoires probably differ. It was anticipated that sequencing depth would influence how many clonotypes donors shared.

Each sorted subset replicate got 200 ng genomic DNA, roughly 30,000 genomes. Profiling relied on immunoSEQ multiplex PCR, and the TCRdb table lists in-frame clones only, not all of them. The table has fewer than 800,000 clones, about 91% seen once. The CDR3 has 12 amino acids. The V gene's germline CDR1 is MNHNS and CDR2 SASEGT. Trimming removed 6 bases from V and 1 base from J, with 6 bases in between. The clonotype comes from a man aged 25 to 40 in good health. V gene TRBV6-1 combines with J gene TRBJ2-5; possible D gene TRBD1, 5 bases. The material sequenced was naive CD8+ T cells sorted from blood. CDR3 amino acids: CASRGPQETQYF. CDR3 coding DNA: TGTGCCAGCAGGGGGCCCCAAGAGACCCAGTACTTC.